This is a list of T cell receptor beta chains from one sample in a study of beta chain features in type 1 diabetes. Sequencing was performed with immunoSEQ multiplex PCR; in TCRdb, only in-frame clones are kept and a portion is missing. The data hold fewer than 550,000 clones, with 11% observed a single time. Material for sequencing was naive CD4+ T cells from blood. These receptors were taken from a woman between 18 and 29 years old in good health. CDR3s include the opening cysteine and the closing phenylalanine or tryptophan. A D gene is named only where the DNA matches it firmly. Expanded clones are given a class, and other clones once, few, many or no size at all.

v_gene	abundance	d_gene	j_gene	CDR3aa	CDR3nt
TRBV7-9	NA	TRBD1	TRBJ2-1	CASSFRGSSYNEQFF	TGTGCCAGCAGCTTCAGGGGGAGCTCCTACAATGAGCAGTTCTTC
TRBV5-1	few	NA	TRBJ2-2	CASSAGQILTGELFF	TGCGCCAGCAGCGCGGGACAGATCCTTACCGGGGAGCTGTTTTTT
TRBV20-1	few	TRBD1	TRBJ2-1	CSRQGVNEQFF	TGCTCGAGACAGGGAGTGAATGAGCAGTTCTTC
TRBV5-1	few	TRBD1	TRBJ2-3	CASSTGTDTDTQYF	TGCGCCAGCAGCACCGGGACAGACACAGATACGCAGTATTTT
TRBV2	few	TRBD1	TRBJ2-1	CASQYRGLYNEQFF	TGTGCCAGCCAGTACAGGGGGCTCTACAATGAGCAGTTCTTC
TRBV7-2	NA	NA	TRBJ2-1	CASSSFDSYNEQFF	TGTGCCAGCAGCTCTTTCGACAGTTACAATGAGCAGTTCTTC
TRBV2	few	NA	TRBJ1-1	CASSDNILLNTEAFF	TGTGCCAGCAGTGACAATATTCTCTTGAACACTGAAGCTTTCTTT
TRBV7-2	NA	TRBD1	TRBJ2-1	CASSLDRTNEQFF	TGTGCCAGCAGCTTGGACAGGACGAATGAGCAGTTCTTC
TRBV29-1	few	NA	TRBJ1-5	CSAREPNQPQHF	TGCAGCGCCCGGGAACCCAATCAGCCCCAGCATTTT
TRBV10-3	NA	TRBD2	TRBJ2-1	CATTSGNYNEQFF	TGTGCCACGACTAGCGGGAACTACAATGAGCAGTTCTTC
TRBV6-6	NA	NA	TRBJ2-2	CASTWGNTGELFF	TGTGCCAGCACTTGGGGGAACACCGGGGAGCTGTTTTTT
TRBV15	NA	TRBD2	TRBJ2-2	CATSPSKRGRELFF	TGTGCCACCAGCCCCTCTAAGCGGGGGAGGGAGCTGTTTTTT
TRBV7-3	NA	TRBD2	TRBJ2-2	CASSSTSYRGELFF	TGTGCCAGCAGCTCGACTAGCTATCGCGGGGAGCTGTTTTTT
TRBV30	NA	NA	TRBJ2-7	CAWSVRGSPRAWYEQYF	TGTGCCTGGAGTGTACGTGGCAGCCCCCGGGCATGGTACGAGCAGTACTTC
TRBV5-1	NA	NA	TRBJ2-3	CASSLVPDTQYF	TGCGCCAGCAGCTTGGTCCCAGATACGCAGTATTTT
TRBV29-1	few	NA	TRBJ1-2	CSVGGYTF	TGCAGCGTAGGTGGCTACACCTTC
TRBV4-3	few	NA	TRBJ2-3	CASSQTTWGDTQYF	TGCGCCAGCAGCCAAACGACTTGGGGAGATACGCAGTATTTT
TRBV7-3	few	NA	TRBJ2-2	CASSLLTAGELFF	TGTGCCAGCAGCTTACTGACGGCCGGGGAGCTGTTTTTT
TRBV14	few	NA	TRBJ2-1	CASSGGGTAFF	TGTGCCAGCAGCGGAGGGGGGACAGCGTTCTTC
TRBV7-2	NA	NA	TRBJ2-1	CASSLNSRGPYNEQFF	TGTGCCAGCAGCTTGAATTCCCGGGGGCCTTACAATGAGCAGTTCTTC
TRBV18	NA	NA	TRBJ1-2	CASSPPELRWYGYTF	TGTGCCAGCTCACCACCGGAATTAAGGTGGTATGGCTACACCTTC
TRBV19	NA	NA	TRBJ1-1	CASKDRNTEAFF	TGTGCCAGTAAAGACAGGAACACTGAAGCTTTCTTT
TRBV7-2	few	NA	TRBJ2-1	CASSLDRYHEQFF	TGTGCCAGCAGCTTAGATAGGTATCATGAGCAGTTCTTC
TRBV10-3	few	TRBD1	TRBJ1-1	CAIRKDRDTEAFF	TGTGCCATCAGGAAAGACAGGGACACTGAAGCTTTCTTT
TRBV13	few	NA	TRBJ2-1	CASIRVVGRRSYNEQFF	TGTGCCAGCATCCGAGTAGTAGGACGCCGCTCCTACAATGAGCAGTTCTTC
TRBV29-1	few	NA	TRBJ1-1	CSVEDRGTEAFF	TGCAGCGTTGAAGACCGGGGGACTGAAGCTTTCTTT
TRBV30	NA	NA	TRBJ1-4	CAWSVGGGEKLFF	TGTGCCTGGAGTGTAGGGGGTGGCGAAAAACTGTTTTTT
TRBV29-1	few	TRBD2	TRBJ2-1	CSVAGGIAGPLSYNEQFF	TGCAGCGTTGCCGGCGGGATAGCGGGACCCCTCTCCTACAATGAGCAGTTCTTC
TRBV28	NA	NA	TRBJ1-4	CASRRNEKLFF	TGTGCCAGCAGGCGTAATGAAAAACTGTTTTTT
TRBV7-2	NA	NA	TRBJ1-5	CASSLQVVSGQPQHF	TGTGCCAGCAGCTTACAAGTGGTCTCAGGGCAGCCCCAGCATTTT
TRBV7-2	NA	TRBD1	TRBJ2-3	CASSQRQGAADTQYF	TGTGCCAGCAGCCAGCGACAGGGGGCTGCAGATACGCAGTATTTT
TRBV6-6	NA	TRBD2	TRBJ2-7	CASSLLASGSLDEQYF	TGTGCCAGCAGCCTACTTGCTAGCGGGAGTTTGGACGAGCAGTACTTC
TRBV9	few	NA	TRBJ2-3	CASSVQGTDTQYF	TGTGCCAGCAGCGTACAAGGAACCGATACGCAGTATTTT
TRBV5-1	NA	NA	TRBJ1-2	CASSLRDTNYGYTF	TGCGCCAGCAGCTTGCGGGACACTAACTATGGCTACACCTTC
TRBV5-4	NA	NA	TRBJ1-1	CASSLYAGGTEAFF	TGTGCCAGCAGCTTGTACGCGGGAGGAACTGAAGCTTTCTTT
TRBV7-9	few	TRBD1	TRBJ1-4	CASSSQGDDEKLFF	TGTGCCAGCAGCTCACAGGGGGATGATGAAAAACTGTTTTTT
TRBV2	few	NA	TRBJ2-5	CASSTLYQETQYF	TGTGCCAGCAGTACTCTTTACCAAGAGACCCAGTACTTC
TRBV18	few	TRBD2	TRBJ2-7	CASSPGSSGYEQYF	TGTGCCAGCTCACCAGGTTCTAGCGGCTACGAGCAGTACTTC
TRBV7-9	few	NA	TRBJ2-7	CASSLGTYEQYF	TGTGCCAGCAGCTTGGGAACCTACGAGCAGTACTTC
TRBV12-5	NA	TRBD2	TRBJ2-3	CASGLAGGLTDTQYF	TGTGCTAGTGGCTTAGCGGGAGGATTGACAGATACGCAGTATTTT
TRBV4-1	NA	TRBD2	TRBJ2-1	CASSQDLTSVNEQFF	TGCGCCAGCAGCCAAGATCTTACTAGCGTCAATGAGCAGTTCTTC
TRBV5-4	NA	NA	TRBJ1-1	CASSLEVAEAFF	TGTGCCAGCAGCTTGGAGGTCGCTGAAGCTTTCTTT
TRBV7-2	once	NA	TRBJ1-4	CASSLGINEKLFF	TGTGCCAGCAGCTTGGGGATTAATGAAAAACTGTTTTTT
TRBV5-1	NA	TRBD1	TRBJ2-1	CASGDRGHHEQFF	TGCGCCAGCGGGGACAGGGGGCACCATGAGCAGTTCTTC
TRBV18	NA	NA	TRBJ2-1	CASSPPKSSYNEQFF	TGTGCCAGCTCACCACCGAAAAGCTCCTACAATGAGCAGTTCTTC
TRBV4-1	NA	NA	TRBJ2-5	CASSQDFRVGGGETQYF	TGCGCCAGCAGCCAAGATTTCCGGGTGGGGGGCGGAGAGACCCAGTACTTC
TRBV11-3	NA	TRBD2	TRBJ2-5	CASSPGLVVRAAQYF	TGTGCCAGCAGCCCGGGACTAGTAGTAAGAGCGGCCCAGTACTTC
TRBV15	many	NA	TRBJ2-1	CATGSGSYNEQFF	TGTGCCACCGGATCGGGCTCCTACAATGAGCAGTTCTTC
TRBV9	NA	NA	TRBJ1-3	CASSVGAHLDSGNTIYF	TGTGCCAGCAGCGTAGGGGCTCACCTTGACTCTGGAAACACCATATATTTT
TRBV1	NA	NA	TRBJ2-7	CTSRGLAGTVSSYEQYF	TGCACCAGCCGGGGACTAGCGGGAACGGTCAGCTCCTACGAGCAGTACTTC
TRBV11-2	NA	NA	TRBJ2-7	CASSDYSSYEQYF	TGTGCCAGCAGTGACTATAGCTCCTACGAGCAGTACTTC
TRBV5-4	NA	NA	TRBJ2-3	CASSLNLLDTQYF	TGTGCCAGCAGCTTGAACCTTCTAGATACGCAGTATTTT
TRBV7-2	few	TRBD2	TRBJ2-3	CASSLPSGSPSTDTQYF	TGTGCCAGCAGCTTACCTAGCGGGTCCCCTAGCACAGATACGCAGTATTTT
TRBV28	once	NA	TRBJ1-2	CASYVLGPEGYTF	TGTGCCAGCTACGTTCTGGGGCCGGAGGGCTACACCTTC
TRBV7-9	NA	NA	TRBJ2-1	CASSLPIERSNEQFF	TGTGCCAGCAGCTTACCGATAGAACGATCCAATGAGCAGTTCTTC
TRBV6-5	once	NA	TRBJ1-2	CASGRGPRYTF	TGTGCCAGCGGGCGGGGACCTCGCTACACCTTC
TRBV10-3	many	TRBD2	TRBJ2-7	CAIRGLADSYEQYF	TGTGCCATCAGGGGACTAGCGGACTCCTACGAGCAGTACTTC
TRBV28	NA	NA	TRBJ1-6	CASSFRRRADSPLHF	TGTGCCAGCAGTTTTCGGCGCAGGGCTGATTCACCCCTCCACTTT
TRBV10-3	few	TRBD1	TRBJ2-1	CAISASDRANEQFF	TGTGCCATCAGTGCTTCGGACAGGGCCAATGAGCAGTTCTTC
TRBV20-1	NA	NA	TRBJ1-2	CSAIGNYGYTF	TGCAGTGCTATTGGCAACTATGGCTACACCTTC